Listed below are T cell receptor beta chains from one sample, sequenced in a study of T cell responses to AZD1222 COVID-19 vaccine. The data were produced by immunoSEQ multiplex PCR, yet TCRdb's version contains in-frame clones alone and is incomplete. The sample yields roughly 140,000 clones, around 90% seen once. Here the sequenced sample was peripheral blood, taken on day 0 of AZD1222 vaccination. The receptors stem from an adult in good health. Each CDR3 is given with its conserved first and last residue. A D gene is named only where the DNA matches it firmly. Clone size is given for some rows only: seen once, a few or many times, or a class if the clone is expanded.

J gene | V gene | D gene | clone size | CDR3 DNA | CDR3 protein
TRBJ1-6 | TRBV21-1 | . | . | TGTGCCAGCAGCAAAGGCCCCCAACTTTCACCCCTCCACTTT | CASSKGPQLSPLHF
TRBJ1-2 | TRBV29-1 | . | . | TGCAGCGTTGAAATTCGGGGGGCGTCCGGCTACACCTTC | CSVEIRGASGYTF
TRBJ1-2 | TRBV7-9 | . | . | TGTGCCAGCAGCTTAGGGGGGGCCCTCTATGGCTACACCTTC | CASSLGGALYGYTF
TRBJ1-6 | TRBV7-3 | . | . | TGTGCCAGCAGCCCCGGGTTCTCCTATAATTCACCCCTCCACTTT | CASSPGFSYNSPLHF
TRBJ1-1 | TRBV19 | . | . | TGTGCCAGTAGTAATAACCTCTGGAACACTGAAGCTTTCTTT | CASSNNLWNTEAFF
TRBJ2-7 | TRBV6-2/TRBV6-3 | . | . | TGTGCCAGCAGTGATACCTACGAGCAGTACTTC | CASSDTYEQYF
TRBJ2-3 | TRBV6-5 | . | few | TGTGCCAGCACCTTCCTCTCGGCAGATACGCAGTATTTT | CASTFLSADTQYF
TRBJ1-5 | TRBV7-2 | . | . | TGTGCCAGCAGCCTTGAGAACCAGCCCCAGCATTTT | CASSLENQPQHF
TRBJ2-7 | TRBV5-5 | . | once | TGTGCCAGCAGCGCGGACCGTCGGACTTGGCAGTACTTC | CASSADRRTWQYF
TRBJ2-3 | TRBV28 | TRBD2 | . | TGTGCCAGCAGAGTAGCGGGAGGAGGGCCGTCATCGCAGTATTTT | CASRVAGGGPSSQYF
TRBJ2-3 | TRBV10-2 | TRBD2 | . | TGCGCCAGCAGTCGAGCGGGGGGCACAGATACGCAGTATTTT | CASSRAGGTDTQYF
TRBJ1-2 | TRBV6-1 | . | . | TGTGCCAGCAGTGAATTCGGGGGGAAAAGGGACTATGGCTACACCTTC | CASSEFGGKRDYGYTF